The 29 T cell receptor beta chains given below trace back to one sample, sequenced in a study of blood T cells in healthy people across ages. It was with a sample-barcoded 5' primer and a J-beta primer mix that a second PCR of about 7 to 12 cycles was run. MiXCR was run by TCRdb on the 5' RACE reads, yielding one entry per CDR3 protein. The sample holds approximately 1.5 million distinct CDR3 sequences, around 40% seen once. The specimen sequenced was blood. Source of these receptors: a young woman in good health.

Regarding this clonotype: One junction end disagrees with the germline gene, perhaps due to a read error. V usage is TRBV5-1 and J usage is TRBJ1-5; no firm D call. The CDR3 totals 15 residues. Germline CDR1 SGHRS, CDR2 YFSETQ. The CDR3 DNA is TGCGCTAGCAGCCCTACACCGGAGGTCAATCAGCCCCAGCATTTT. Translating gives CASSPTPEVNQPQHF.

The chain is built from TRBV6-6 and TRBJ1-1; possible D gene TRBD1, 6 bases. The CDR3 runs 15 residues. Germline CDR1 MNHNY, CDR2 SVGAGI (reference sequence). V was cut by 6 bases and J by 0 bases, with 14 bases left in between. The CDR3 here is CASSSRRGVNTEAFF. CDR3 in DNA: TGTGCCAGCAGCTCGCGCAGGGGTGTGAACACTGAAGCTTTCTTT.

This clonotype was observed many times. The chain carries TRBV3-1 and TRBJ2-6, with D perhaps TRBD2 (5 bases). The CDR3 totals 17 residues. Germline V gene lookup returns CDR1 LGHDT and CDR2 YNNKEL (reference sequence). Trimming stripped 0 bases from V and 0 bases from J, with 9 bases between. The CDR3 DNA is TGTGCCAGCAGCCAAGATTACGGGAACTCTGGGGCCAACGTCCTGACTTTC. Encoded protein: CASSQDYGNSGANVLTF.

This clonotype was counted only a few times. The chain carries TRBV9 and TRBJ2-3; perhaps TRBD2 as D (5 bases). Germline values: CDR1 SGDLS, CDR2 YYNGEE. V shed 4 bases and J shed 5 bases, with 17 bases lying between them. The CDR3 has 15 residues. The CDR3 protein is CASSSTSVVVDTQYF. DNA for the CDR3: TGTGCCAGCAGCTCCACTAGTGTCGTTGTAGATACGCAGTATTTT.

V is TRBV4-3 and J is TRBJ2-1; 7 nucleotides align to TRBD1. Trimming cost V 3 bases and J 7 bases; bases outside gene matches: 6. The CDR3 is made up of 14 amino acids. Germline lookup yields CDR1 LGHNA and CDR2 YSLEER. This CDR3 reads CASSHRQGKNEQFF. CDR3 nucleotides: TGCGCCAGCAGCCATAGACAGGGAAAAAATGAGCAGTTCTTC.

J is TRBJ2-5 and V is TRBV29-1; D could derive from TRBD1 or TRBD2 (5 bases each). The ends were cut back, 3 bases at V and 9 bases at J, with 11 bases in the middle. Germline loops: CDR1 SQVTM, CDR2 ANQGSEA. The CDR3 is made up of 11 amino acids. DNA for the CDR3: TGCAGCGTTGATTGGATGGGGGCCCAGTACTTC. This translates into CSVDWMGAQYF. The whole variable domain, filled in from reference TRBV29-1 and TRBJ2-5, reads SAVISQKPSRDICQRGTSLTIQCQVDSQVTMMFWYRQQPGQSLTLIATANQGSEATYESGFVIDKFPISRPNLTFSTLTVSNMSPEDSSIYLCSVDWMGAQYFGPGTRLLVL.

This clonotype was seen a few times. The DNA for the CDR3 is TGTGCCAGCAGTTTATTCCCCGAAACAGGCCCGGGCGGCACAGATACGCAGTATTTT. Its protein product is CASSLFPETGPGGTDTQYF. J is TRBJ2-3 and V is TRBV27, with a tentative D call TRBD1 (5 bases). Trimming pared 1 base from V and 1 base from J, leaving 21 bases between. The CDR3 covers 19 residues. CDR1 is MNHEY and CDR2 is SMNVEV in the germline V gene (reference sequence).

The chain uses TRBV6-5 and TRBJ2-5; 11 bases match TRBD2. The end of the DNA is better explained by TRBJ2-7, so the J call may be wrong. The germline V gene encodes CDR1 MNHEY and CDR2 SVGAGI. The CDR3 spans 18 residues. The CDR3 DNA reads as TGTGCCAGCAGTTACGGGCTTAGCGGGAGGGCCAGAACCTACGAGCAGTACTTC. It codes for CASSYGLSGRARTYEQYF.

This clonotype was counted a few times. In DNA, the CDR3 is TGCAGTGCCAACAGAAACAGAGGGGAGACCCAGTACTTC. This codes for CSANRNRGETQYF. V is TRBV20-1 and J is TRBJ2-5; D is perhaps TRBD2 (5 bases). From germline, CDR1 is DFQATT and CDR2 SNEGSKA (reference sequence). The V and J ends lost 6 bases and 5 bases respectively, with 16 bases between them. The CDR3 extends over 13 amino acids.

In the case of this clonotype: At one boundary the junction diverges from the germline segment, which might be a read error. This chain joins TRBV20-1 and TRBJ2-7, with D perhaps TRBD2 (5 bases). This CDR3 region has 11 residues. Germline values: CDR1 DFQATT, CDR2 SNEGSKA (reference sequence). The CDR3 loop is CSTRVAAEQYF. The CDR3 DNA reads TGCAGTACTAGAGTTGCAGCCGAGCAGTACTTC.

This clonotype was recorded a few times. J is TRBJ2-7 and V is TRBV27; D ambiguous. Germline values: CDR1 MNHEY, CDR2 SMNVEV (reference sequence). The CDR3 consists of 15 residues. V was trimmed by 5 bases and J by 2 bases, leaving 16 bases between them. The CDR3 coding sequence is TGTGCCAGCAGTCCTAAGACACACTCCACCTACGAGCAGTACTTC. This encodes CASSPKTHSTYEQYF.

The chain joins TRBV7-2 to TRBJ2-5; 7 positions agree with TRBD2. From germline, CDR1 is SGHTA and CDR2 FQGNSA. CDR3 length equals 16 residues. Trimming at V came to 5 bases and at J to 1 base, leaving 10 bases not matched to a gene. The CDR3: CASSLSLGGVQETQYF. CDR3 nucleotides: TGTGCCAGCAGCCTTTCGCTTGGGGGGGTCCAAGAGACCCAGTACTTC.

About this clonotype: At one end the junction does not follow the germline gene, possibly because of a read error. V usage is TRBV15 and J usage is TRBJ2-5; D possibly corresponds to TRBD2 (6 bases). The CDR3 length is 15 residues. CDR1 is LNHNV and CDR2 is YYDKDF in the germline V gene (reference sequence). The CDR3 region is CATSRGGLAQDTQYF. In DNA form, the CDR3 reads TGTGCCACCAGCAGAGGGGGACTGGCGCAAGATACCCAGTACTTC.

The chain employs TRBV10-3 and TRBJ2-1; D call uncertain. The CDR3 loop spans 14 amino acids. Germline V gene sequence: CDR1 ENHRY, CDR2 SYGVKD. The V end was cut by 3 bases, the J end by 13 bases, with 19 bases between. CDR3: CAISDRSLGETQFF. CDR3 coding DNA: TGTGCCATCAGTGACCGTTCCCTGGGCGAGACCCAGTTCTTC.

Regarding this clonotype: One end of the junction fails to match germline, which may point to a read error. The gene calls are TRBV6-2 or TRBV6-3 and TRBJ2-1; TRBD2 matches 12 bases. Germline loops: CDR1 MNHEY, CDR2 SVGEGT. The CDR3 has 12 residues. CDR3 in DNA: TGTGCCAGCAGTCCCAAACTAGCGGGAGGCGTCTTC. Translation: CASSPKLAGGVF.

The chain couples TRBV4-3 to TRBJ2-3, with a weak D call TRBD2 (5 bases). Trimming cost V 0 bases and J 0 bases, with 10 bases left between them. The CDR3 runs to 16 residues. CDR1 LGHNA and CDR2 YSLEER come from the germline V gene. CDR3 bases: TGCGCCAGCAGCCAAGAGGCTCGGACTAGCACAGATACGCAGTATTTT. This sequence encodes CASSQEARTSTDTQYF.

Remarks on this clonotype: With a much larger clone just one base away, this may be a read error. CDR3 residues: CSTRVSNQPQHF. The CDR3 nucleotides read TGCAGTACTAGAGTCAGCAATCAGCCCCAGCATTTT. The chain employs TRBV20-1 and TRBJ1-5; D uncertain. Germline V gene sequence: CDR1 DFQATT, CDR2 SNEGSKA (reference sequence). The CDR3 covers 12 residues.

The chain employs TRBV5-1 and TRBJ2-5, with D uncertain. CDR1 is SGHRS and CDR2 is YFSETQ in the germline V gene. This CDR3 spans 15 amino acids. V lost 0 bases to trimming and J lost 1 base, with 10 bases between them. CDR3 nucleotides: TGCGCCAGCAGCTTGGTGGTAGTGGGCCAAGAGACCCAGTACTTC. Translated: CASSLVVVGQETQYF.

The chain carries TRBV2 and TRBJ2-5, with D unresolved. The end of the DNA is better explained by TRBJ2-7, so the J call may be wrong. The germline CDR1 and CDR2 sequences are SNHLY and FYNNEI. The CDR3 contains 12 residues. In DNA, the CDR3 is TGTGCCAACTCCCTGGACCCGGGCGAGCAGTACTTC. It yields the protein CANSLDPGEQYF.

This clonotype was seen a handful of times. The chain links TRBV20-1 to TRBJ2-7; TRBD2 aligns across 11 bases. Germline V CDR1 and CDR2: DFQATT, SNEGSKA (reference sequence). This CDR3 has 15 residues. V shed 6 bases, J shed 3 bases, and the junction held 10 bases outside the gene matches. The CDR3 DNA reads TGCAGTGCCACCGTACTAGCGGGGGACTACTACGAGCAGTACTTC. Translating gives CSATVLAGDYYEQYF.

The chain couples TRBV4-1 to TRBJ1-2, with D possibly TRBD1 on 5 matching bases. The V end lost 4 bases, the J end lost 4 bases, and 16 bases lay between the germline ends. Germline loops: CDR1 MGHRA, CDR2 YSYEKL. This CDR3 contains 15 residues. The chain's CDR3 is CASSPKDGTTYGYTF. The CDR3, as DNA: TGCGCCAGCAGCCCCAAGGACGGGACTACCTATGGCTACACCTTC.

The CDR3 reads CSARDLGRDGNYGYTF. CDR3 coding DNA: TGCAGTGCTAGAGATCTCGGCAGGGACGGTAACTATGGCTACACCTTC. The chain links TRBV20-1 to TRBJ1-2; a weak D match, TRBD1 (5 bases). Germline-derived CDR1 and CDR2 are DFQATT and SNEGSKA (reference sequence). The CDR3 sequence is 16 residues long. Between the trimmed V and J ends, which lost 0 bases and 1 base, there was a span of 15 bases.

This sequence joins TRBV12-3 or TRBV12-4 and TRBJ1-5; 7 bases fit TRBD1. The CDR3 is made up of 15 amino acids. V lost 2 bases to trimming and J lost 7 bases; unmatched junction nucleotides: 8. The CDR3 DNA sequence: TGTGCCAGCAGTTTACCCACAGGGGTAGGCCAGCCCCAGCATTTT. Its protein product is CASSLPTGVGQPQHF.

The chain links TRBV20-1 to TRBJ1-2, with a weak D call TRBD1 (6 bases). Germline V CDR1 and CDR2: DFQATT, SNEGSKA (reference sequence). This CDR3 contains 15 residues. V was clipped by 0 bases and J by 3 bases, with 14 bases between them. CDR3: CSARDGGGQDYGYTF. The CDR3 coding sequence is TGCAGTGCTAGAGATGGCGGGGGGCAGGACTATGGCTACACCTTC.

This clonotype has at least ten counts. This chain connects TRBV20-1 to TRBJ2-1; TRBD2 might be the D (5 bases). Trimming took 6 bases from V and 2 from J, leaving 11 bases between them. The germline V gene encodes CDR1 DFQATT and CDR2 SNEGSKA (reference sequence). CDR3 length: 13 residues. CDR3 in amino acids: CSANRGTYNEQFF. Here the CDR3 DNA reads TGCAGTGCCAACCGAGGGACCTACAATGAGCAGTTCTTC.

About this clonotype: At one end the junction does not follow the germline gene, possibly because of a read error. This chain joins TRBV7-7 and TRBJ2-3; D tentatively reads TRBD1 or TRBD2 (5 bases each). The CDR3 contains 16 residues. The germline V gene has CDR1 SSHAT and CDR2 FNYEAQ (reference sequence). CDR3 residues: CASSPGTGRGTDTQYF. The CDR3 region has the DNA TGTGCTAGCAGCCCGGGGACGGGTCGAGGCACAGATACGCAGTATTTT.

This clonotype was detected many times. The chain recombines TRBV7-9 with TRBJ1-1, with a tentative D call TRBD1 (6 bases). V shed 2 bases and J shed 1 base, with 8 bases lying between them. Germline V gene sequence: CDR1 SEHNR, CDR2 FQNEAQ (reference sequence). This CDR3 region has 14 residues. The CDR3 region is CASSLTGWNTEAFF. The CDR3 DNA reads as TGTGCCAGCAGCTTAACAGGGTGGAACACTGAAGCTTTCTTT.

As DNA, the CDR3 is TGCAGCGTTGGTCAGCGGGAGGAGAATGAGCAGTTCTTC. This encodes CSVGQREENEQFF. The chain links TRBV29-1 to TRBJ2-1; 9 bases align to TRBD2. CDR1 SQVTM and CDR2 ANQGSEA come from the germline V gene. The CDR3 is 13 residues long. J gave up 7 bases and V 4 bases, and 5 bases lay outside the gene matches.

This clonotype was seen more than once but under ten times. The chain's CDR3 is CASSLASGWSDTQYF. The CDR3 nucleotides are TGCGCCAGCAGCTTGGCTTCCGGTTGGTCAGATACGCAGTATTTT. J is TRBJ2-3 and V is TRBV5-1; D call uncertain. CDR1 and CDR2 (germline): SGHRS, YFSETQ. V was cut by 0 bases and J by 4 bases, with 12 bases left in between. CDR3 length: 15 residues.